This TCR beta chain was obtained from a study of early T cells in non-severe SARS-CoV-2 infection. Whole-study results and caveats: Anti-spike CD8 specificities were favored by VDJdb matching, whose results missed private and CD4 specificities.

Individual cDNA molecules received unique molecular identifiers during library preparation. TCRdb fed the 5' RACE reads into MiXCR, producing one record per CDR3 protein. The table records 74,000 or so distinct CDR3 sequences, roughly 10% of them present only once. CDR1 is SQVTM and CDR2 is ANQGSEA in the germline V gene. The CDR3 loop spans 11 amino acids. Trimming removed 6 bases at V and 6 bases at J, with 10 bases between. This clonotype was seen a handful of times. Antigen specificity is unknown. J is TRBJ2-3 and V is TRBV29-1, with D unclear. The sequencing sample was made of whole blood. This clonotype originated in an adult who was a healthcare worker with PCR-confirmed SARS-CoV-2 infection or an uninfected control (not recorded which). The CDR3 DNA reads as TGCAGCGTCTACCCTCCGGATACGCAGTATTTT. Protein product: CSVYPPDTQYF.